Presented here are 26 T cell receptor beta chains from one specimen sequenced in a study of siplizumab effects on memory and regulatory T cells (dated by TCRdb to the late 2010s). The library was made by the immunoSEQ multiplex PCR assay. TCRdb holds this immuneACCESS table with in-frame rearrangements only. Some clones are missing; in checked studies, unresolved V genes explain under half, and the rest has no known cause. This sample comprises roughly 92,000 clones, just under 95% of them detected only once. Of the sample, roughly 1.3% falls within the top ten clones. Source material: non-Treg CD4+ T cells sorted from blood. In the paper's terms, the cell subset or site label means: FACS-sorted unstimulated CD4+ non-regulatory T cells. The origin of the receptors is a human donor in good health.

As for this clone: The same CDR3 is also encoded by other DNA sequences in this sample. The V and J genes are TRBV30 and TRBJ1-1; D is unresolved. This CDR3 has 13 residues. CDR1 GTSNPN and CDR2 SVGIG come from the germline V gene (reference sequence). The V end was cut by 5 bases, the J end by 1 base, with 11 bases between. For the CDR3, the DNA is TGTGCCTGGGGGCGGGGTGGGAACACTGAAGCTTTCTTT. It codes for CAWGRGGNTEAFF.

The CDR3 sequence is CASSLQTQGSPLHF. The CDR3 region has the DNA TGTGCCAGCAGCTTACAGACCCAGGGGTCACCCCTCCACTTT. The chain links TRBV7-2 to TRBJ1-6; weak D call: TRBD1 (6 bases). The V gene lost 2 bases and the J gene lost 10 bases, with 12 bases spanning the gap. CDR1 is SGHTA, CDR2 FQGNSA, per germline. The CDR3 length is 14 residues.

The V call is TRBV7-2, the J call TRBJ1-4, with D possibly matching TRBD1 (5 bases). Germline assignment: CDR1 SGHTA and CDR2 FQGNSA. Trimming pared 3 bases from V and 7 bases from J, leaving 12 bases between. The CDR3 runs 14 residues. CDR3 nucleotides: TGTGCCAGCAGCTTCCCGGGACCCGCTGAAAAACTGTTTTTT. It encodes CASSFPGPAEKLFF.

The chain employs TRBV5-1 and TRBJ2-3, with 9 bases matching TRBD2. The germline CDR1 and CDR2 sequences are SGHRS and YFSETQ. The J segment lost 0 bases and the V segment lost 4 bases, leaving 6 bases of the junction unmatched. The length of the CDR3 is 16 residues. In DNA form, the CDR3 reads TGCGCCAGCAGCCCCTTGACTAGCGGTAGCACAGATACGCAGTATTTT. Residues: CASSPLTSGSTDTQYF.

This clone was recorded only once. The chain employs TRBV10-2 and TRBJ1-5, with D possibly being TRBD1 (5 bases). V lost 10 bases to trimming and J lost 3 bases, with 10 bases between them. CDR3 length equals 12 residues. Germline V gene sequence: CDR1 WSHSY, CDR2 SAAADI. In DNA, the CDR3 is TGCGCCACCCAGGGAGACAATCAGCCCCAGCATTTT. It specifies CATQGDNQPQHF.

The rearrangement uses TRBV15 and TRBJ2-4; the match to TRBD1 covers 11 bases. The V segment lost 1 base and the J segment 9 bases; nucleotides outside the gene matches: 11. CDR3 length: 17 residues. CDR1 and CDR2 from the germline V gene are LNHNV and YYDKDF (reference sequence). DNA of the CDR3: TGTGCCACCAGCAGAGGGACAGGGGGCATTTCGACTGCCATTCAGTACTTC. Translated, it gives CATSRGTGGISTAIQYF.

CDR3: CASSLSGRVDEQFF. CDR3 nucleotide sequence: TGTGCCAGCAGCTTAAGCGGGAGGGTCGATGAGCAGTTCTTC. The V gene is TRBV7-3, the J gene TRBJ2-1; the match to TRBD2 covers 9 bases. After removal of 1 base from V and 8 bases from J, the junction contained 3 bases not matched to a gene. This CDR3 contains 14 residues. Looked up from germline, CDR1 is SGHTA and CDR2 is FQGTGA.

V and J are TRBV4-1 and TRBJ2-2; D is ambiguous. The germline V gene encodes CDR1 MGHRA and CDR2 YSYEKL. The germline V and J ends were trimmed by 1 base and 5 bases, with 5 bases remaining between them. The CDR3 runs 13 residues. The CDR3 DNA sequence: TGCGCCAGCAGCCAAGTCGGAACCGGGGAGCTGTTTTTT. Its protein is CASSQVGTGELFF.

The chain recombines TRBV5-4 with TRBJ1-1; D is uncertain. V dropped 3 bases and J dropped 3 bases, with 12 bases sitting between them. The germline V gene encodes CDR1 SGHNT and CDR2 YYREEE (reference sequence). The CDR3 has 14 residues. This CDR3 is CASSSTTAYTEAFF. The CDR3 nucleotides are TGTGCCAGCAGCTCCACGACGGCTTACACTGAAGCTTTCTTT.

This clone was observed once. This CDR3 is also generated by other DNA sequences in the sample. The genes are TRBV28 and TRBJ1-2, with unresolved D. Trimming removed 2 bases at V and 7 bases at J, with 8 bases between. CDR1 and CDR2 (germline): MDHEN, SYDVKM. This CDR3 spans 12 amino acids. Here the CDR3 DNA reads TGTGCCAGCAGTTTAACGGGTTTTGGCTACACCTTC. Protein product: CASSLTGFGYTF.

The chain couples TRBV5-4 to TRBJ2-7; D remains ambiguous. Germline V gene data show CDR1 as SGHNT and CDR2 as YYREEE (reference sequence). This CDR3 region has 13 residues. V lost 2 bases and J 0 bases, leaving 6 bases between the germline ends. CDR3 residues: CASSFGSSYEQYF. CDR3 DNA: TGTGCCAGCAGCTTTGGCTCCTCCTACGAGCAGTACTTC.

DNA for the CDR3: TGTGCCAGCAGTTTACCGGGGGCCTACGAGCAGTACTTC. It codes for CASSLPGAYEQYF. The genes are TRBV27 and TRBJ2-7; D possibly corresponds to TRBD2 (6 bases). The CDR3 has 13 amino acids. Germline CDR1 MNHEY, CDR2 SMNVEV (reference sequence). Trimming removed 2 bases at V and 2 bases at J, with 7 bases between.

The J gene is TRBJ1-2, the V gene TRBV6-1, with 8 positions matching TRBD1. In germline, CDR1 is MNHNS, CDR2 SASEGT. The junction had 11 bases not matched to a gene; V was cut back by 2 bases and J by 3 bases. This CDR3 is built from 17 residues. The CDR3 region has the DNA TGTGCCAGCAGTGAACCCAACCGGGACAGGTCTTACTATGGCTACACCTTC. Protein: CASSEPNRDRSYYGYTF.

The chain carries TRBV19 and TRBJ1-2, with D perhaps TRBD1 (5 bases). The CDR3 has 16 residues. The V end lost 5 bases, the J end lost 1 base, and 17 bases lay between the germline ends. Germline V gene data show CDR1 as LNHDA and CDR2 as SQIVND (reference sequence). CDR3 amino acids: CASSGSYGTDNYGYTF. The CDR3 coding sequence is TGTGCCAGTAGTGGTTCGTACGGGACCGATAACTATGGCTACACCTTC. The full variable domain, in which reference TRBV19 and TRBJ1-2 provide the parts outside the CDR3, is DGGITQSPKYLFRKEGQNVTLSCEQNLNHDAMYWYRQDPGQGLRLIYYSQIVNDFQKGDIAEGYSVSREKKESFPLTVTSAQKNPTAFYLCASSGSYGTDNYGYTFGSGTRLTVV.

The chain recombines TRBV7-9 with TRBJ2-6, with 7 bases fitting TRBD1. CDR3 length equals 18 residues. Germline CDR1 SEHNR, CDR2 FQNEAQ (reference sequence). With V trimmed by 3 bases and J by 3 bases, 11 bases remained unmatched. The CDR3 nucleotides read TGTGCCAGCAGCTTTTTGACAGGGCTTATTAATGGGGCCAACGTCCTGACTTTC. Translating gives CASSFLTGLINGANVLTF.

This chain uses TRBV18 with TRBJ2-3; D not resolved. The CDR3 extends over 14 amino acids. CDR1 and CDR2 (germline): KGHSH, LQKENI. Trimming removed 3 bases at V and 2 bases at J, with 9 bases between. In nucleotides, the CDR3 is TGTGCCAGCTCACCCATCCAAGTCACAGATACGCAGTATTTT. Protein product: CASSPIQVTDTQYF. The whole variable domain, remainder taken from reference TRBV18 and TRBJ2-3, is NAGVMQNPRHLVRRRGQEARLRCSPMKGHSHVYWYRQLPEEGLKFMVYLQKENIIDESGMPKERFSAEFPKEGPSILRIQQVVRGDSAAYFCASSPIQVTDTQYFGPGTRLTVL.

This clone was seen just once. The chain has TRBV19 and TRBJ2-2; D remains unclear. The V end lost 7 bases, the J end lost 5 bases, and 17 bases lay between the germline ends. The germline CDR1 and CDR2 sequences are LNHDA and SQIVND (reference sequence). The CDR3 totals 15 residues. The CDR3 DNA follows: TGTGCCAGTATGTATCCGTCAGGAGAGACCGGGGAGCTGTTTTTT. Its translation: CASMYPSGETGELFF.

The gene calls are TRBV7-3 and TRBJ2-2, with a tentative D call TRBD2 (6 bases). V lost 2 bases, J lost 6 bases, and 13 bases lay in between. The germline CDR1 and CDR2 sequences are SGHTA and FQGTGA. The CDR3 extends over 15 amino acids. CDR3 protein: CASSLLGGKAGELFF. CDR3 DNA sequence: TGTGCCAGCAGCTTATTAGGAGGGAAGGCCGGGGAGCTGTTTTTT. Filled out from reference TRBV7-3 and TRBJ2-2, the complete variable domain reads GAGVSQTPSNKVTEKGKYVELRCDPISGHTALYWYRQSLGQGPEFLIYFQGTGAADDSGLPNDRFFAVRPEGSVSTLKIQRTERGDSAVYLCASSLLGGKAGELFFGEGSRLTVL.

V usage is TRBV18 and J usage is TRBJ1-1, with D maybe TRBD1 (5 bases). This CDR3 is built from 16 residues. The germline gives CDR1 KGHSH, CDR2 LQKENI. V was shortened by 2 bases and J by 6 bases, with 19 bases between the two germline ends. The CDR3 loop reads CASSPSAPSGFAEAFF. For the CDR3, the DNA is TGTGCCAGCTCACCATCCGCTCCTTCAGGGTTCGCTGAAGCTTTCTTT. Combining the CDR3 with reference TRBV18 and TRBJ1-1 gives the whole variable domain NAGVMQNPRHLVRRRGQEARLRCSPMKGHSHVYWYRQLPEEGLKFMVYLQKENIIDESGMPKERFSAEFPKEGPSILRIQQVVRGDSAAYFCASSPSAPSGFAEAFFGQGTRLTVV.

V is TRBV11-2 and J is TRBJ1-3; maybe TRBD1 (5 bases). Germline V gene sequence: CDR1 SGHAT, CDR2 FQNNGV. This CDR3 region has 14 residues. Trimming took off 5 bases at V and 1 base at J, with 9 bases between the two ends. CDR3 nucleotide sequence: TGTGCCAGCAGCCTAGGGGTATCTGGAAACACCATATATTTT. It encodes CASSLGVSGNTIYF. Full variable domain (missing parts from reference TRBV11-2 and TRBJ1-3): EAGVAQSPRYKIIEKRQSVAFWCNPISGHATLYWYQQILGQGPKLLIQFQNNGVVDDSQLPKDRFSAERLKGVDSTLKIQPAKLEDSAVYLCASSLGVSGNTIYFGEGSWLTVV.

This chain uses TRBV19 with TRBJ2-2; 7 bases agree with TRBD2. Trimming cost V 6 bases and J 4 bases; bases outside gene matches: 11. The CDR3 is 16 residues long. Germline CDR1 LNHDA, CDR2 SQIVND (reference sequence). Written as DNA, the CDR3 is TGTGCCAGTAGCGACGGACCAGCGGGGATCACCGGGGAGCTGTTTTTT. Its translation is CASSDGPAGITGELFF. Full variable domain (missing parts from reference TRBV19 and TRBJ2-2): DGGITQSPKYLFRKEGQNVTLSCEQNLNHDAMYWYRQDPGQGLRLIYYSQIVNDFQKGDIAEGYSVSREKKESFPLTVTSAQKNPTAFYLCASSDGPAGITGELFFGEGSRLTVL.

The chain carries TRBV5-8 and TRBJ2-5, with D possibly being TRBD1 (6 bases). V was clipped by 0 bases and J by 9 bases, with 12 bases between them. There are 13 residues in the CDR3. The germline CDR1 and CDR2 sequences are SGHTS and YDEGEE. In DNA form, the CDR3 reads TGTGCCAGCAGCTTGGCCCATTCAGGGGCCCAGTACTTC. Protein: CASSLAHSGAQYF.

This chain links TRBV6-5 with TRBJ2-7, with D possibly being TRBD2 (7 bases). Germline CDR1 is MNHEY and CDR2 is SVGAGI. Between the trimmed V and J ends, which lost 8 bases and 0 bases, there was a span of 14 bases. The CDR3 runs to 14 residues. This chain's CDR3 is CASRLADSSYEQYF. The CDR3 DNA reads as TGTGCCAGCCGGCTAGCGGACAGCTCCTACGAGCAGTACTTC.

The genes are TRBV5-1 and TRBJ1-1; TRBD1 agrees at 7 bases. There are 13 residues in the CDR3. Germline CDR1 is SGHRS and CDR2 is YFSETQ. With 3 bases clipped from V and 6 bases from J, the junction kept 5 bases outside the gene matches. Written as DNA, the CDR3 is TGCGCCAGCAGCTGGTACAGGGGTGCTGAAGCTTTCTTT. Its translation: CASSWYRGAEAFF.

The gene calls are TRBV18 and TRBJ1-5; D is undetermined. There are 15 residues in the CDR3. Germline assignment: CDR1 KGHSH and CDR2 LQKENI. The V end lost 0 bases, the J end lost 0 bases, and 6 bases lay between the germline ends. The CDR3, as DNA: TGTGCCAGCTCACCACCCGGCTATAGCAATCAGCCCCAGCATTTT. Translated, it gives CASSPPGYSNQPQHF.

V gene TRBV7-2 combines with J gene TRBJ2-7; 7 bases are a match to TRBD2. Losses at the gene ends were 5 bases for V and 3 bases for J; bases not matched to a gene: 16. The CDR3 covers 17 residues. CDR1 is SGHTA and CDR2 is FQGNSA in the germline V gene. The CDR3 spells CASSPSFFSGFNYEQYF. CDR3 nucleotides: TGTGCCAGCAGCCCCAGCTTTTTTAGCGGGTTCAACTACGAGCAGTACTTC.